Following are 4 T cell receptor beta chains from one sample sequenced in a study of CD8 T cell repertoires and HIV-1 epitope variants. TCRdb's table, derived via immunoSEQ multiplex PCR, lists solely in-frame clones and lacks some. Of thousands of clones in the sample, more than 60% were seen once. The antigens these receptors bind are not known. Material for sequencing was cultured CD8+ T cells derived from PBMCs. These receptors were obtained from a male donor with HIV.

This clone was recorded only once. The rearrangement uses TRBV11-2 and TRBJ2-7; 9 bases agree with TRBD1. The CDR3 totals 14 residues. Germline lookup yields CDR1 SGHAT and CDR2 FQNNGV. Unmatched junction bases numbered 11, after V lost 5 bases and J lost 9 bases. CDR3 bases: TGTGCCAGCAGCCCGGGACAGGGTGGGGGAGGGCAGTACTTC. It specifies CASSPGQGGGGQYF. The full variable domain, in which reference TRBV11-2 and TRBJ2-7 provide the parts outside the CDR3, is EAGVAQSPRYKIIEKRQSVAFWCNPISGHATLYWYQQILGQGPKLLIQFQNNGVVDDSQLPKDRFSAERLKGVDSTLKIQPAKLEDSAVYLCASSPGQGGGGQYFGPGTRLTVT.

The chain recombines TRBV28 with TRBJ1-2; D perhaps matches TRBD1 (5 bases). The CDR3 covers 13 residues. The V gene lost 6 bases and the J gene lost 8 bases, with 16 bases spanning the gap. Germline V gene lookup returns CDR1 MDHEN and CDR2 SYDVKM. The chain's CDR3 is CASSSGGVGGYTF. DNA of the CDR3: TGTGCCAGCAGCTCAGGAGGGGTTGGGGGCTACACCTTC.

This chain links TRBV7-9 with TRBJ2-5; D gene unclear. Germline loops: CDR1 SEHNR, CDR2 FQNEAQ (reference sequence). V gave up 2 bases and J gave up 1 base, with 5 bases separating them. This CDR3 spans 13 amino acids. The CDR3 sequence: CASSLKFQETQYF. Written as DNA, the CDR3 is TGTGCCAGCAGCTTAAAGTTCCAAGAGACCCAGTACTTC.

The CDR3 spells CAISETGSAKNIQYF. DNA for the CDR3: TGTGCCATCAGTGAGACCGGGAGCGCCAAAAACATTCAGTACTTC. The J gene is TRBJ2-4, the V gene TRBV10-3; D possibly corresponds to TRBD2 (6 bases). Trimming took 2 bases from V and 1 from J, leaving 9 bases between them. CDR1 is ENHRY and CDR2 is SYGVKD in the germline V gene. The CDR3 consists of 15 residues.